This is a list of T cell receptor beta chains from one sample in a study of tumor-infiltrating lymphocytes in primary liver carcinoma. A single record per CDR3 protein comes from TCRdb applying MiXCR to the multiplex PCR reads. Among approximately 40,000 distinct CDR3 sequences, over 70% were seen once, and the ten largest hold about 19%. Sequenced material: liver tumor tissue from sampling region 2. These receptors originate from a man aged 40-50 years with primary liver carcinoma and hepatitis B virus infection. Both conserved end residues are part of each CDR3. D genes are given only for firm matches. Clone size is given for some rows only: seen once, a few or many times, or a class if the clone is expanded.

J | size | D | V | CDR3 | DNA
TRBJ2-1 | NA | NA | TRBV5-1 | CASSLGGDIEQFF | TGCGCCAGCAGCTTAGGTGGTGACATTGAGCAGTTCTTC
TRBJ1-6 | once | NA | TRBV11-1 | CGKSRTLVSPLHF | TGTGGCAAGAGCCGGACACTGGTTTCACCCCTCCACTTT
TRBJ2-5 | NA | TRBD2 | TRBV4-1 | CASSSSGNPASGQETQYF | TGCGCCAGCAGCTCTTCAGGAAACCCCGCTAGCGGCCAAGAGACCCAGTACTTC
TRBJ2-2 | few | NA | TRBV7-3 | CASSLKGPPAGGNTGEMFF | TGTGCCAGCAGCTTAAAAGGCCCCCCGGCAGGGGGGAACACCGGGGAGATGTTTTTT
TRBJ1-1 | NA | NA | TRBV19 | CASSTDHGDTEAFF | TGTGCCAGTAGTACAGACCACGGTGACACTGAAGCTTTCTTT
TRBJ2-1 | NA | NA | TRBV5-1 | CACSLTVVNEQFF | TGCGCCTGCAGCTTAACAGTGGTCAATGAGCAGTTCTTT
TRBJ2-1 | NA | NA | TRBV5-6 | CANSLAGGAGSRIEQFF | TGTGCCAACAGCCTAGCCGGGGGTGCGGGGAGCAGAATTGAGCAGTTCTTC
TRBJ2-1 | NA | TRBD1 | TRBV4-2 | CASSQDWRTGRVYNERFF | TGTGCCAGTAGCCAAGATTGGAGGACAGGCAGAGTCTACAATGAGCGGTTCTTC
TRBJ2-3 | few | NA | TRBV20-1 | CSAGMGRVGGTQYF | TGCAGTGCTGGGATGGGAAGAGTGGGTGGGACGCAGTATTTT
TRBJ2-5 | NA | TRBD2 | TRBV24-1 | CATSVAGVGRETQYF | TGTGCCACTAGTGTAGCGGGAGTTGGGCGAGAGACCCAGTACTTC
TRBJ2-1 | NA | TRBD2 | TRBV20-1 | CGASEGASGRAEDEQFF | TGCGGTGCTAGCGAGGGGGCTAGCGGGAGGGCCGAGGATGAGCAGTTCTTC
TRBJ1-1 | NA | NA | TRBV29-1 | CSITSGNTEAFF | TGTAGCATCACCTCAGGGAACACTGAAGCTTTCTTT
TRBJ2-3 | once | NA | TRBV29-1 | CSVKHGVTQYF | TGCAGTGTTAAGCACGGGGTTACGCAGTATTTT
TRBJ2-3 | many | NA | TRBV30 | CARDSGTSTDTQYF | TGTGCGAGGGATAGCGGAACTAGCACAGATACGCAGTATTTT
TRBJ1-3 | NA | NA | TRBV14 | CASSQVPDGAPRNTIYF | TGTGCCAGCAGCCAAGTTCCGGACGGGGCGCCACGAAACACCATATATTTT
TRBJ2-3 | NA | NA | TRBV12-3/TRBV12-4 | CANRTRYGTDTQYF | TGTGCCAACAGAACAAGATACGGCACAGATACGCAGTATTTT
TRBJ2-3 | NA | TRBD2 | TRBV4-3 | CASSQDLPTGTSGGADTQYF | TGCGCCAGCAGTCAAGATCTTCCCACCGGGACTAGCGGGGGAGCAGATACGCAGTATTTT
TRBJ2-7 | NA | NA | TRBV11-2 | CACSLGWTRENEQYF | TGTGCCTGCAGCTTAGGGTGGACAAGGGAAAACGAGCAGTACTTC
TRBJ1-5 | many | TRBD1 | TRBV19 | CASLQQGRWNQPQHF | TGTGCCAGTCTCCAACAGGGGCGATGGAATCAGCCCCAGCATTTT
TRBJ1-2 | medium-sized | NA | TRBV29-1 | CSFRDLNGYTF | TGCAGCTTCCGGGACCTGAATGGCTACACCTTC
TRBJ1-3 | once | NA | TRBV12-3/TRBV12-4 | CTSSFGDRGYSGNTIYF | TGTACCAGCAGTTTTGGGGATCGGGGGTACTCTGGAAACACCATATATTTT
TRBJ2-1 | many | TRBD2 | TRBV6-2/TRBV6-3 | CASSYSRESGLAASYNEQFF | TGTGCCAGCAGTTACTCGCGGGAATCGGGACTAGCGGCCTCCTACAATGAGCAGTTCTTC
TRBJ2-7 | NA | NA | TRBV4-1 | CVSSLLGVGNEQYF | TGCGTCAGCAGCCTCCTAGGGGTAGGGAACGAGCAGTACTTC
TRBJ1-5 | NA | TRBD1 | TRBV30 | CAWSGKQGVLIEQSQHF | TGTGCCTGGAGTGGGAAACAGGGGGTCCTCATCGAGCAGTCCCAGCATTTT
TRBJ2-3 | NA | NA | TRBV11-3 | CTSRLWVGDTDTQYF | TGTACCAGCAGATTATGGGTAGGGGACACAGATACGCAGTATTTT
TRBJ2-4 | few | NA | TRBV11-2 | CASTTSAVANNIQYF | TGTGCTAGCACCACTTCGGCGGTAGCCAATAACATTCAATACTTC
TRBJ1-2 | NA | TRBD1 | TRBV12-3/TRBV12-4 | CASRCGQGIGYGYTF | TGTGCCAGCAGATGCGGACAGGGGATTGGCTATGGTTACACCTTC
TRBJ2-3 | NA | TRBD2 | TRBV6-5 | CSSNLGLAGTDTQYF | TGTTCCAGCAACCTAGGACTAGCGGGAACAGATACGCAGTACTTT
TRBJ2-2 | NA | NA | TRBV14 | CDSSQVRELFF | TGTGACAGCAGCCAAGTGAGGGAGCTGTTTTTT
TRBJ2-4 | NA | NA | TRBV11-1 | CASSSLAQGASKNIQYF | TGTGCCAGCAGCTCTCTGGCACAGGGAGCATCGAAAAACATTCAGTACTTC
TRBJ2-2 | NA | NA | TRBV7-2 | CASSRISESGELFF | TGTGCCAGCTCCCGGATCAGCGAGTCCGGGGAGCTGTTTTTT
TRBJ2-7 | once | NA | TRBV14 | CASNQVDIYEQYF | TGTGCCAGCAACCAGGTCGACATTTACGAGCAGTACTTC
TRBJ2-1 | few | TRBD2 | TRBV12-3/TRBV12-4 | CASGHGTSNPF | TGTGCCAGCGGTCACGGGACTAGTAATCCCTTC
TRBJ2-5 | NA | TRBD1 | TRBV9 | CASSIQGASETQNF | TGTGCCAGTAGCATACAGGGGGCCAGTGAGACCCAGAACTTC
TRBJ2-1 | many | NA | TRBV2 | CASSEHRGEGSEQFF | TGTGCCAGCAGTGAGCATAGGGGGGAAGGGAGTGAGCAGTTCTTC
TRBJ1-2 | NA | NA | TRBV4-3 | CYSSQSPGGSYGYTF | TGCTACAGCAGCCAGAGTCCTGGGGGATCCTATGGCTACACCTTC
TRBJ2-3 | NA | TRBD2 | TRBV10-3 | CAVSRISGGGTDTQYF | TGTGCCGTCAGTCGGATTAGCGGGGGTGGCACAGATACGCAGTATTTT
TRBJ1-3 | once | NA | TRBV12-3/TRBV12-4 | CASSFLGTGNTIYF | TGTGCCAGTAGTTTTCTGGGGACTGGAAACACCATATATTTT
TRBJ2-1 | NA | TRBD2 | TRBV11-2 | CASSLDRGGRFYNDQFF | TGTGCCAGCAGCCTAGATAGGGGCGGGAGATTCTACAATGATCAGTTCTTC
TRBJ2-3 | NA | NA | TRBV4-3 | CASSLDHGADTQYF | TGCGCCAGCAGTCTAGATCACGGCGCAGATACGCAGTATTTT
TRBJ2-5 | many | TRBD2 | TRBV5-1 | CASSLGSGGQETQYF | TGCGCCAGCAGCTTAGGTAGCGGGGGTCAAGAGACCCAGTACTTC
TRBJ2-1 | NA | NA | TRBV11-2 | CASRSELYNVQFF | TGTGCCAGCAGATCAGAATTATACAATGTGCAGTTCTTT
TRBJ2-7 | NA | TRBD2 | TRBV7-2 | CASSRPGEGEQYF | TGTGCCAGCAGCCGTCCCGGGGAGGGCGAGCAGTACTTC
TRBJ2-1 | once | NA | TRBV29-1 | CSVEKRASNEQLF | TGCAGTGTTGAGAAGAGGGCGTCCAATGAGCAGCTCTTC
TRBJ1-2 | NA | NA | TRBV7-9 | CANSLEFGGGPGFGYTF | TGTGCCAACAGCTTAGAATTCGGCGGGGGGCCTGGCTTTGGCTACACCTTC
TRBJ2-1 | NA | NA | TRBV11-3 | CASSLGVSDIERFF | TGTGCCAGCAGCTTAGGCGTCTCGGACATTGAGCGGTTCTTC
TRBJ1-1 | NA | TRBD1 | TRBV12-3/TRBV12-4 | CAGSLWDRGMNTEAFF | TGTGCCGGCAGTTTATGGGACAGGGGCATGAACACTGAGGCTTTCTTT
TRBJ2-2 | NA | NA | TRBV19 | CASSPPGVHGELFF | TGTGCCAGTAGCCCCCCGGGAGTACACGGGGAGCTGTTTTTT
TRBJ2-7 | NA | NA | TRBV20-1 | CSASVQSDRYEQYF | TGCAGTGCTTCCGTCCAGTCCGATCGCTACGAGCAGTACTTC
TRBJ2-1 | NA | NA | TRBV11-1 | CASSLAPTFHYNEQFF | TGTGCCAGCAGCTTAGCTCCCACCTTCCATTACAACGAGCAGTTCTTC